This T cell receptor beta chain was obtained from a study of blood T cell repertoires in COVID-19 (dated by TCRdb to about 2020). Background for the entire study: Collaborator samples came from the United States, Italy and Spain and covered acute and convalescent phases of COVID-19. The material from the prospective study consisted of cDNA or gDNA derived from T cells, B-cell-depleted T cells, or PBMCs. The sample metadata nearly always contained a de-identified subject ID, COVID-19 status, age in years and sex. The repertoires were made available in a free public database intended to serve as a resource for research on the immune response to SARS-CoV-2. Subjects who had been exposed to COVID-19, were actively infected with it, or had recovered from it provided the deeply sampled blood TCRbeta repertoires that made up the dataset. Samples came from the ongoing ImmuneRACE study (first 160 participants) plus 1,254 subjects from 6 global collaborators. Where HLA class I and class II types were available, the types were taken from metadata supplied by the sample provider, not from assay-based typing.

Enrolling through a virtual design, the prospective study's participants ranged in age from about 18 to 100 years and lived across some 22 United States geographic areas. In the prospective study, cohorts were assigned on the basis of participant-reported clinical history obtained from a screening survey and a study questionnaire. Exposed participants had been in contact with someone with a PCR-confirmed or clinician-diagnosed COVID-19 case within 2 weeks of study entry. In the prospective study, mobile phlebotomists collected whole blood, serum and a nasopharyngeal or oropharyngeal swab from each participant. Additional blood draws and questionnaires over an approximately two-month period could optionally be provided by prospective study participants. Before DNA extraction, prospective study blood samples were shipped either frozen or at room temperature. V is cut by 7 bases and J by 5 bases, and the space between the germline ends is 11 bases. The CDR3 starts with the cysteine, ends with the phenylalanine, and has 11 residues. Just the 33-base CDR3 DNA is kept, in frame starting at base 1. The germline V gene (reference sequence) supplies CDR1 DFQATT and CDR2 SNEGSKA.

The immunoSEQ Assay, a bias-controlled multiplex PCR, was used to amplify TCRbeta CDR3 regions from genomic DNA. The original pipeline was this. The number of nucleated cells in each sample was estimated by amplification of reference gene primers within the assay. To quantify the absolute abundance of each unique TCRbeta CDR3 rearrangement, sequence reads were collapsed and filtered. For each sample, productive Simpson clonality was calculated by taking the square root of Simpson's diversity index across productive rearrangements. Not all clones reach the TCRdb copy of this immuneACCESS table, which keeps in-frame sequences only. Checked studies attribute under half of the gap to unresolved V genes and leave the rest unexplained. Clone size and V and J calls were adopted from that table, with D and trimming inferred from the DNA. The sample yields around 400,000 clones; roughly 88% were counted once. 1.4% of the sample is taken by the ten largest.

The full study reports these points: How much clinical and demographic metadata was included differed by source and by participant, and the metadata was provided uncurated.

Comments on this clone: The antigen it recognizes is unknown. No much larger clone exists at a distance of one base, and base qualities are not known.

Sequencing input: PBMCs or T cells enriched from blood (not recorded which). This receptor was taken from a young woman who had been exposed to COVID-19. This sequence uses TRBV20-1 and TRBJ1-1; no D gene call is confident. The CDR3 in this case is CSVGVVTEAFF. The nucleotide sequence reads TGCAGTGTCGGGGTGGTGACTGAAGCTTTCTTT.